The subject of this entry is one T cell receptor beta chain. The CDR3 extends over 11 amino acids. These data originate in a study of shared clonotypes between healthy human individuals. Cells designated naive CD8 were CD45RO-negative and were positively selected for CCR7, with terminally differentiated effector memory CD45RA+ cells excluded. TCRdb keeps only in-frame clones here, not all; method: immunoSEQ multiplex PCR. This table holds about 2,100,000 clones, approximately 94% found once. Material for sequencing was naive CD8+ T cells from PBMCs. The chain is built from TRBV21-1 and TRBJ2-7; TRBD2, the table's D call, was not compared with the DNA. TRBV21-1 is an annotated pseudogene. The TCR sequence derives from a man between 18 and 29 years old in good health. Some clones in this sample may be carry-over from other donors' samples. The CDR3 DNA reads TGTGCCAGCAGCACAAGACTAGCGGTCTACTTC. This gives the protein CASSTRLAVYF.